This paragraph covers one TCR beta chain sequence. The antigen is unknown. This sample stems from a study of beta chain features in type 1 diabetes. Study-wide background: Examined across all samples were around 110 million sorted cells.

Every isolated RNA sample was fully reverse transcribed, so sequencing captured expressed TCRB transcripts. Produced via immunoSEQ multiplex PCR; TCRdb's table is partial and in-frame only. The sample has hundreds of thousands of clones; 15% to 20% are singletons. The CDR3 is 13 amino acids. Germline V gene lookup returns CDR1 PRHDT and CDR2 FYEKMQ (reference sequence). Trimming left V 7 bases short and J 4 bases short, with 13 bases between. CD45RO/CCR7/CD25/CD127/CD95/CD27 sorting isolated CD4+ naive, central memory, regulatory and stem cell-like memory cells. Study-level points and caveats: Reads derived from cDNA could over-represent cells showing high TCR expression. Across patients, naive, central memory and Treg TCRB repertoires exhibited apparently greater similarity than was observed across healthy donors.

V gene TRBV13 combines with J gene TRBJ2-5; perhaps TRBD1 as D (5 bases). This sequence originates from a young woman in good health. Specimen: naive CD4+ T cells from blood. The CDR3 DNA sequence: TGTGCCAGCAACCGCCAGCAGGGAGAGACCCAGTACTTC. Amino acid sequence: CASNRQQGETQYF.